This T cell receptor beta chain came from a study of identical twins. Template switching added a universal primer site, and cDNA bore unique molecular identifiers. Via MiXCR, TCRdb re-called the 5' RACE reads, giving one row per CDR3 protein. Among about 340,000 distinct CDR3 sequences listed, 9% to 15% were seen once. In its sample, this clonotype was seen a few times. What it recognizes is unknown. Study-wide points: Out-of-frame alpha sequences common to twins were enriched for low generation probability. Memory repertoires showed no such pattern, whereas abundant cord blood beta clonotypes carried fewer insertions.

The CDR3 covers 14 residues. The same data also contributed to another study, on yellow fever vaccine responses in identical twins.

The chain links TRBV12-1 to TRBJ2-5. TRBV12-1 represents a pseudogene. The specimen sequenced was CD8+ T cells sorted from blood. The source of this sequence is a woman between 18 and 29 years old in good health. Here the CDR3 DNA reads TGTGCCAGCAGCCTCCAGGGGTTCCAAGAGACCCAGTACTTC. Protein: CASSLQGFQETQYF.